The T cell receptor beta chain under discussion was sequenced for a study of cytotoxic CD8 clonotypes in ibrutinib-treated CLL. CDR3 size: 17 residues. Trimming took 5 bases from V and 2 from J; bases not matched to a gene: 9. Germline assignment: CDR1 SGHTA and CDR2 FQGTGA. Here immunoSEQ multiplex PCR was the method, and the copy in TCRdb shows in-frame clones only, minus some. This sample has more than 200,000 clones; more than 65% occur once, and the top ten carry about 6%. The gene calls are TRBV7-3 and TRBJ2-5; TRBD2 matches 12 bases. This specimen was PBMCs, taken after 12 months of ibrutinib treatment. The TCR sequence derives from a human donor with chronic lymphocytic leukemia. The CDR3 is CASSEGLAGLPQETQYF. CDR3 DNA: TGTGCCAGCAGCGAGGGACTAGCGGGTCTCCCTCAAGAGACCCAGTACTTC.